The clone carrying this T cell receptor (beta chain) has ten or more counts. The sample is drawn from a study of blood T cells in healthy people across ages. A second about 6 to 12 cycle PCR used barcoded and J-beta primers. Using its own MiXCR run on the 5' RACE reads, TCRdb lists one record per CDR3 protein. The sample contains hundreds of thousands of distinct CDR3 sequences, approximately 29% of which appear only once. The V and J ends lost 2 bases and 4 bases, in that order; junction bases with no gene match: 8. The length of the CDR3 is 16 residues. Germline V gene data show CDR1 as LGHDT and CDR2 as YNNKEL (reference sequence).

The J gene is TRBJ2-5, the V gene TRBV3-1; 9 nucleotides agree with TRBD2. The sequence derives from an elderly woman in good health. The sample taken for sequencing was blood. DNA for the CDR3: TGTGCCAGCAGCCAACGAGGCGGGGGGGGAGGAGAGACCCAGTACTTC. Translating gives CASSQRGGGGGETQYF.